The entry below describes one TCR beta chain. The target antigen is unknown. A read error is possible here, since a much larger clone lies one base away. The CDR3 loop spans 11 amino acids. From germline, CDR1 is DFQATT and CDR2 SNEGSKA (reference sequence). V lost 0 bases and J lost 11, with 10 bases in between. This sample stems from a study of T cells in Graves' hyperthyroidism and ophthalmopathy. Points from the study as a whole: Peripheral blood also featured most of the thyroid clonotypes expanded above 0.001.

No progression to ophthalmopathy during 18 months of follow-up defined stable disease. These patients, aged 18 to 65, had recently diagnosed hyperthyroidism lasting under 2 months. PBMCs were obtained from about 10 ml fresh peripheral blood. Amplification of TCR beta CDR3 regions used RNA as the template. First-round RT-PCR with HTBI primers amplified the TCR CDR3 region. Each CDR3 protein gets one entry after TCRdb re-called the multiplex PCR reads with MiXCR. The data hold around 760,000 distinct CDR3 sequences, with about a third observed a single time. The specimen sequenced was blood. The chain employs TRBV20-1 and TRBJ1-1; no clear D. This TCR derives from a woman aged 40 to 55 with Graves' hyperthyroidism. The CDR3 sequence is CSARESRWAFF. The DNA for the CDR3 is TGCAGTGCTAGAGAGTCCCGTTGGGCTTTCTTT.